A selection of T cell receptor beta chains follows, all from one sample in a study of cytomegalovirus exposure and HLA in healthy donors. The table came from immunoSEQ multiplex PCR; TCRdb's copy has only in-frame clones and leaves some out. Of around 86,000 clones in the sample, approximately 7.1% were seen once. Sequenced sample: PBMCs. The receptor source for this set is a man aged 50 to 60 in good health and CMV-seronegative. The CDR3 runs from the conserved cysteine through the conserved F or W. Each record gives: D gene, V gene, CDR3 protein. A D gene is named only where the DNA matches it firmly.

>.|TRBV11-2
CASSLDGSGEQYF
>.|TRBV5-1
CASSLRQVEGNSPLHF
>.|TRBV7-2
CASSLVAGLGSGANVLTF
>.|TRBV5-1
CASSLDGLFNNEQFF
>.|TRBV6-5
CASSPTQVAYEQYF
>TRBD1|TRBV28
CASSPGTAYTGELFF
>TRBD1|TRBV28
CASSSQTGGMFAQHF
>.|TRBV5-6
CASSFSENIQYF
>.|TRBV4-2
CASSQESSGEAYNEQFF
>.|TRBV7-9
CVYEITDTQYF
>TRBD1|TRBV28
CASSLNPGQGKGTQYF
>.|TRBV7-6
CASSSTLGGETQYF
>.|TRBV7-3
CASSPTRNTDTQYF
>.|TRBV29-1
CSGTTGSGPQHF
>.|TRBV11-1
CASSLGPNTEAFF